The 5 T cell receptor beta chains in this list originate from one sample, sequenced in a study of blood T cells in healthy people across ages (dated by TCRdb to between 2014 and 2017). Libraries were built with 5' RACE. Instrument used: Illumina HiSeq 2500. The second PCR ran for roughly 7 to 11 cycles and used a J-beta primer mix along with a sample-barcoded 5' primer. The public reads were reanalyzed by TCRdb: fastp trimming at Q25, MiXCR alignment, in-frame beta chains only. Entries are consolidated by CDR3 protein sequence, retaining the most common genes and DNA. For this sample the table gives some 690,000 distinct CDR3 sequences, of which about a fifth were detected only once. Of the sample, 20% to 25% is held by the ten largest clones. The specimen sequenced was blood. The receptors come from a man aged 65 to 85 in good health.

Only a few counts were recorded for this clonotype. The chain joins TRBV12-3 or TRBV12-4 to TRBJ2-2, with 7 bases lining up with TRBD1. Losses at the gene ends were 3 bases for V and 4 bases for J; bases not matched to a gene: 11. CDR3 size: 17 residues. CDR3 DNA sequence: TGTGCCAGCAGTTTGGCCTCGGGACAGCTAACCACCGGGGAGCTGTTTTTT. Amino acids: CASSLASGQLTTGELFF.

The chain uses TRBV5-1 and TRBJ2-1; 9 nucleotides agree with TRBD2. Germline CDR1 reads SGHRS; CDR2 reads YFSETQ. V lost 3 bases and J lost 2; bases outside the gene matches: 9. The CDR3 sequence is 17 residues long. The CDR3 coding sequence is TGCGCCAGCAGCTGGATAGCGGGAGTAAAGGCCTACAATGAGCAGTTCTTC. Translated: CASSWIAGVKAYNEQFF.

The chain uses TRBV20-1 and TRBJ1-1; unclear D gene. CDR3 length: 11 amino acids. Germline assignment: CDR1 DFQATT and CDR2 SNEGSKA (reference sequence). Deletions cut 6 bases from V and 3 bases from J, with 8 bases between. The CDR3 DNA sequence: TGCAGTGCCACTGACTACACTGAAGCTTTCTTT. Amino acids: CSATDYTEAFF.

In its sample, this clonotype was seen a few times. The gene calls are TRBV5-6 and TRBJ2-2, with D tentatively TRBD1 (5 bases). The CDR3 is made up of 14 amino acids. The V and J ends lost 0 bases and 6 bases respectively, with 9 bases between them. In germline, CDR1 is SGHDT, CDR2 YYEEEE. The CDR3 loop is CASSLDRPAGELFF. The CDR3 coding sequence is TGTGCCAGCAGCTTGGACAGGCCCGCCGGGGAGCTGTTTTTT.

V and J are TRBV16 and TRBJ1-1; 7 nucleotides match TRBD1. Germline V lookup: CDR1 KGHSY, CDR2 FQNENV. CDR3 length: 14 residues. The junction had 4 bases not matched to a gene; V was cut back by 3 bases and J by 3 bases. CDR3 bases: TGTGCCAGCAGCCATGACAGGGTGGACACTGAAGCTTTCTTT. Translation: CASSHDRVDTEAFF. The full variable domain, completed using reference TRBV16 and TRBJ1-1, is GEEVAQTPKHLVRGEGQKAKLYCAPIKGHSYVFWYQQVLKNEFKFLISFQNENVFDETGMPKERFSAKCLPNSPCSLEIQATKLEDSAVYFCASSHDRVDTEAFFGQGTRLTVV.